This TCR beta chain was sequenced in a study of T cells in Graves' hyperthyroidism and ophthalmopathy. The study, taken as a whole, reports: A 13 V-J model separated ophthalmopathy from stable hyperthyroidism.

The CDR3 spans 13 residues. Per germline, CDR1 MDHEN and CDR2 SYDVKM. The V gene lost 2 bases and the J gene lost 6 bases, with 10 bases spanning the gap. Comment on this clonotype: Its antigen is undetermined.

TCR beta CDR3 regions were amplified from RNA. The study used the HTBI primer set for a first-round RT-PCR of the TCR CDR3. MiXCR was run by TCRdb on the multiplex PCR reads, yielding one entry per CDR3 protein. The sample carries about 200,000 distinct CDR3 sequences, roughly 18% recorded once. The V and J genes are TRBV28 and TRBJ2-5, with D perhaps being TRBD1 or TRBD2 (5 bases each). What was sequenced was blood. The clonotype comes from a middle-aged man with Graves' hyperthyroidism. CDR3 DNA: TGTGCCAGCAGTTTAGCAGGGACGCAGACCCAGTACTTC. Translated, it gives CASSLAGTQTQYF.